This TCR beta chain was retrieved from a study of blood T cell repertoires in COVID-19. Study-level information: Both acute and convalescent COVID-19 samples were obtained from the United States, Italy and Spain.

Assay: immunoSEQ multiplex PCR; the TCRdb copy retains only in-frame clones and omits some. The data hold over 90,000 clones, with 78% observed a single time. The length of the CDR3 is 17 residues. Germline CDR1 MNHNS, CDR2 SASEGT. V was clipped by 4 bases and J by 0 bases; unmatched bases: 9. J is TRBJ1-3 and V is TRBV6-1; 7 nucleotides match TRBD1. This TCR derives from a man in his sixties with active or convalescent COVID-19. Sequenced material: peripheral blood. The CDR3 sequence is CASSGDSYFSSGNTIYF. The CDR3 nucleotides are TGTGCCAGCAGTGGGGACAGCTACTTTAGCTCTGGAAACACCATATATTTT.